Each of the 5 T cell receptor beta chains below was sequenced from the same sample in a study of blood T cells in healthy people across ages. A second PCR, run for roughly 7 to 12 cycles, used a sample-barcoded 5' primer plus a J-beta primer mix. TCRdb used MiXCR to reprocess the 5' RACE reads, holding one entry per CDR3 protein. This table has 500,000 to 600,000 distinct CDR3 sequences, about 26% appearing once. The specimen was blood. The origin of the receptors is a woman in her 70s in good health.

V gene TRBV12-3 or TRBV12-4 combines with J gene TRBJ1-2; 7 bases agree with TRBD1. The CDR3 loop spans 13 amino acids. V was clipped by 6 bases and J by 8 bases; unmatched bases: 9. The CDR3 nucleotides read TGTGCCAGCAGGGAACAGGGGAACTCCGGCTACACCTTC. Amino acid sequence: CASREQGNSGYTF.

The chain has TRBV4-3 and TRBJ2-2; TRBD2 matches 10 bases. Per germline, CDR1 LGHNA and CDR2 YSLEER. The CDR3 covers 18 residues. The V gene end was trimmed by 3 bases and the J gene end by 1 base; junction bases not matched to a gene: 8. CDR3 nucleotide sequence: TGCGCCAGCAGCCAGGAGGTTAGCGGGGGGCTGAACACCGGGGAGCTGTTTTTT. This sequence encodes CASSQEVSGGLNTGELFF.

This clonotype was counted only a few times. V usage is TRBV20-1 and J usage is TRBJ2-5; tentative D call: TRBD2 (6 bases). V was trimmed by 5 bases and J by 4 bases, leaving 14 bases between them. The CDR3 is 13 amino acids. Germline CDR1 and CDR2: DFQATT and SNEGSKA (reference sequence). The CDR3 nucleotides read TGCAGTGCTGGACTGGCCGGGGGAGAGACCCAGTACTTC. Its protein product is CSAGLAGGETQYF.

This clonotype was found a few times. DNA of the CDR3: TGCAGCGTTGAAGATCTTCCGGCAGGGGAAGCTTTCTTT. Protein sequence: CSVEDLPAGEAFF. The chain combines TRBV29-1 with TRBJ1-1; perhaps TRBD1 as D (5 bases). CDR1 and CDR2 (germline): SQVTM, ANQGSEA. Trimming left V 0 bases short and J 8 bases short, with 13 bases between. The CDR3 is 13 amino acids.

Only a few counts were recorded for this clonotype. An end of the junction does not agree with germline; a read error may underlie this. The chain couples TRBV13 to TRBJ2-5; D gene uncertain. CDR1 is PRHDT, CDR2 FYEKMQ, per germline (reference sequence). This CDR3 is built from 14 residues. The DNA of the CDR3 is TGTGCCAGCAGTTTAGTTCGGATTGAAGAGACCCAGTACTTC. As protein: CASSLVRIEETQYF.